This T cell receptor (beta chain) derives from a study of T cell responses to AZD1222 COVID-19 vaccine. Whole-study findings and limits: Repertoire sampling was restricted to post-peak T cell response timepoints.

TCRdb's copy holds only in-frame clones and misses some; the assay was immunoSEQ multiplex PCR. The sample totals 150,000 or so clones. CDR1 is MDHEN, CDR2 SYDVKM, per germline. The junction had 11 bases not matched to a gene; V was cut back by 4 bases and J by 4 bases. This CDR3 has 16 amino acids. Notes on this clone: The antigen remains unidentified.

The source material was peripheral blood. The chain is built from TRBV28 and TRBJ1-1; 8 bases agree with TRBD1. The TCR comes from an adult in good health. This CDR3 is CASSSLGAGGTTEAFF. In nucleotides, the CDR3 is TGTGCCAGCAGTTCCTTAGGGGCAGGGGGCACCACTGAAGCTTTCTTT.